This TCR beta chain was recorded in a study of CD8 T cells in Susac syndrome. Blood CD8+ and CD4+ T cells underwent high-throughput TCR beta sequencing. Relapsing-remitting disease, either stable or active, was present in the multiple sclerosis controls, who were treatment-naive patients. TEMRA cells were FACS-enriched and CD8+ and CD4+ T cells negatively isolated. The authors reverse transcribed about 0.5 to 1 ug RNA with random hexamers. The TCR beta CDR3 was amplified by immunoSEQ multiplex PCR across 54 Vbeta, 13 Jbeta. TCRdb recomputed calls from the immunoSEQ multiplex PCR reads with MiXCR, one row per CDR3 protein. This table has about 130,000 distinct CDR3 sequences, about 94% appearing once. Germline values: CDR1 LNHDA, CDR2 SQIVND (reference sequence). CDR3 length: 11 amino acids. V was clipped by 3 bases and J by 6 bases, with 5 bases between them.

The TCR originated in a human donor with multiple sclerosis. The chain employs TRBV19 and TRBJ1-1; D unclear. What was sequenced was CD4+ T cells from PBMCs. Here the CDR3 reads CASSMDAEAFF. CDR3 bases: TGTGCCAGTAGTATGGACGCTGAAGCTTTCTTT.